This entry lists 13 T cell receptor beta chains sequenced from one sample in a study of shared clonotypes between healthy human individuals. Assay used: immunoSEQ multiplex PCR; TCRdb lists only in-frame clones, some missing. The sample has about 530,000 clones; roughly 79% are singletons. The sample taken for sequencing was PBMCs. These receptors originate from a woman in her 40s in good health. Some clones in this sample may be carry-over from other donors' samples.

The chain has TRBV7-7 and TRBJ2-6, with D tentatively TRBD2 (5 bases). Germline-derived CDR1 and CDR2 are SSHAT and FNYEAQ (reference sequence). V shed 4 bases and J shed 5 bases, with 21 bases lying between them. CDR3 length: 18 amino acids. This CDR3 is CASSYMTKPQSRANVLTF. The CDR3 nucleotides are TGTGCCAGCAGCTACATGACTAAGCCACAAAGTCGGGCCAACGTCCTGACTTTC.

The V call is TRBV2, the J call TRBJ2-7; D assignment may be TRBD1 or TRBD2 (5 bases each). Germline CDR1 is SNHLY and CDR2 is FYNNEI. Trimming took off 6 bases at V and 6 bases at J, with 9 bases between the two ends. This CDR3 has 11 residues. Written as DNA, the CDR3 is TGTGCCAGCAGCCGGGGCCGCGAGCAGTACTTC. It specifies CASSRGREQYF.

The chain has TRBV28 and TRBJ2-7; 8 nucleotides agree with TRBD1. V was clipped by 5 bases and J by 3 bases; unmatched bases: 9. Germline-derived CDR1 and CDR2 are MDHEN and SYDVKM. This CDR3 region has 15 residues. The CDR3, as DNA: TGTGCCAGCAGTCCCCGGGACAGGAGTTTCTACGAGCAGTACTTC. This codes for CASSPRDRSFYEQYF. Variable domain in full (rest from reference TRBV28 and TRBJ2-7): DVKVTQSSRYLVKRTGEKVFLECVQDMDHENMFWYRQDPGLGLRLIYFSYDVKMKEKGDIPEGYSVSREKKERFSLILESASTNQTSMYLCASSPRDRSFYEQYFGPGTRLTVT.

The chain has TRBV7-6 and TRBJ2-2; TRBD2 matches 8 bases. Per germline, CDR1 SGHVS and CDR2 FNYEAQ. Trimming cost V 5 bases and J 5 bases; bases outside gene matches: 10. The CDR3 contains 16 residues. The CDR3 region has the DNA TGTGCCAGCAGCCCCCCTTTTGAGCGGGGGACCGGGGAGCTGTTTTTT. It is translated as CASSPPFERGTGELFF.

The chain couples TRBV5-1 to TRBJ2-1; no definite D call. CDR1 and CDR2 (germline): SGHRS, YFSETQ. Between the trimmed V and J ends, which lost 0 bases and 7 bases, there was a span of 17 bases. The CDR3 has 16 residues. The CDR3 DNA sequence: TGCGCCAGCAGCTTGGTTTGGGCAGGCCAAGAGAATGAGCAGTTCTTC. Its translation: CASSLVWAGQENEQFF.

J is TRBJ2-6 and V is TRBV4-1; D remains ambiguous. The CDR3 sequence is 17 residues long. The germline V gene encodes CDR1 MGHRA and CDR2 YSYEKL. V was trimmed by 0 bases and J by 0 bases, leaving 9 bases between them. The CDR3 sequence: CASSQDWQFSGANVLTF. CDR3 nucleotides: TGCGCCAGCAGCCAAGATTGGCAGTTCTCTGGGGCCAACGTCCTGACTTTC.

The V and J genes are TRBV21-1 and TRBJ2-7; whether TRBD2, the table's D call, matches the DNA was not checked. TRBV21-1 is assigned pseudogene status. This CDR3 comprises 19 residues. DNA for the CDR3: TGTGCCAGCAGTCTTCCCCAAGGGGCTAGCGGGAGGTTCTCCTACGAGCAGTACTTC. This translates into CASSLPQGASGRFSYEQYF.

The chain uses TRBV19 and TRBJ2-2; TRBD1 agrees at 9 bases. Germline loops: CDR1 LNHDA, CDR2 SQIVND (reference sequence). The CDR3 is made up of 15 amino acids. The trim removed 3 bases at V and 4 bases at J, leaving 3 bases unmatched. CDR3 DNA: TGTGCCAGTAGTATGGGGACAGGGACCACCGGGGAGCTGTTTTTT. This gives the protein CASSMGTGTTGELFF.

The CDR3 region has the DNA TGTGCCAGCAGCGTAGATGGGACTATCTACAATGAGCAGTTCTTC. Translation: CASSVDGTIYNEQFF. This chain connects TRBV9 to TRBJ2-1; 7 bases line up with TRBD2. V shed 0 bases, J shed 3 bases, and the junction held 3 bases outside the gene matches. The CDR3 spans 15 residues. Germline CDR1 reads SGDLS; CDR2 reads YYNGEE.

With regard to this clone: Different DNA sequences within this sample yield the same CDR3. The chain's CDR3 is CAWSAVNYGYTF. The CDR3, as DNA: TGTGCCTGGAGTGCCGTGAACTATGGCTACACCTTC. The chain links TRBV30 to TRBJ1-2; no definite D call. Germline V CDR1 and CDR2: GTSNPN, SVGIG (reference sequence). The V end was cut by 1 base, the J end by 2 bases, with 5 bases between. The CDR3 loop spans 12 amino acids.

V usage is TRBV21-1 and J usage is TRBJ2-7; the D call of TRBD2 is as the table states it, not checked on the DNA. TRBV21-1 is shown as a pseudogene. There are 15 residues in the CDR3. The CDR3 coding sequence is TGTGCCAGCAGCGAGCGGACTAGCGATAGCTACGAGCAGTACTTC. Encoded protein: CASSERTSDSYEQYF.

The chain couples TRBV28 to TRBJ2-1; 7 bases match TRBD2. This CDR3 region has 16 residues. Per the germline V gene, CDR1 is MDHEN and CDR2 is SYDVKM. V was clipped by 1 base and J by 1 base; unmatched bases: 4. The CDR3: CASSLLGGGSYNEQFF. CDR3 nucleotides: TGTGCCAGCAGTTTATTAGGCGGGGGTTCCTACAATGAGCAGTTCTTC.

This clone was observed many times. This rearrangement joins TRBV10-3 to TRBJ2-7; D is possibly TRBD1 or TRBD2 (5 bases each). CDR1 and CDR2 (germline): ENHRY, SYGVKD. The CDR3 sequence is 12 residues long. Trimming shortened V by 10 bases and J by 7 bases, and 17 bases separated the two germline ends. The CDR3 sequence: CASRDGDGEQYF. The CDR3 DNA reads TGTGCCAGCCGGGACGGGGATGGGGAGCAGTACTTC.